These 8 T cell receptor beta chains originate from one sample sequenced in a study of PD-1 blockade in classical Hodgkin lymphoma (dated by TCRdb to 2020 to 2022). The sample's time point, from its label and the paper: cycle 4 day 1 (C4D1), after less than seven weeks of nivolumab. Relapse after autologous stem cell transplantation had occurred in all trial patients, and cohorts A, B and C were distinguished by prior brentuximab vedotin exposure. A Miltenyi CD4+ T cell isolation kit was used for magnetic negative selection to purify CD4+ T cells from thawed PBMCs. Library method: the immunoSEQ multiplex PCR assay. Imported from immuneACCESS, the table was reduced by TCRdb to in-frame sequences with V and J called. These copies leave out some clones; in studies compared against another copy, an unresolved V gene accounts for under half, and the cause of the remainder is not known. Within this sample are 15,000 to 20,000 clones, with roughly 77% of them counted one time only. The top ten constitute nearly 2.5% of the sample.

Specimen: CD4+ T cells from blood, collected before the fourth cycle of nivolumab. The receptors originated from a human donor with classical Hodgkin lymphoma.

The chain combines TRBV27 with TRBJ2-7; TRBD2 is a possible D gene (6 bases). Trimming took 4 bases from V and 9 from J, leaving 13 bases between them. This CDR3 comprises 12 residues. CDR1 and CDR2 (germline): MNHEY, SMNVEV (reference sequence). Written as DNA, the CDR3 is TGTGCCAGCAGTTCTGGAGGGCCCTCGCAGTACTTC. Amino acids: CASSSGGPSQYF.

The sample holds one count of this clone. J is TRBJ1-1 and V is TRBV5-5; TRBD1 is a possible D gene (5 bases). Trimming cost V 0 bases and J 7 bases, with 10 bases left between them. From germline, CDR1 is SGHKS and CDR2 YYEKEE (reference sequence). The CDR3 has 13 amino acids. CDR3 in amino acids: CASSLARESEAFF. CDR3 coding DNA: TGTGCCAGCAGCTTGGCCAGGGAGAGTGAAGCTTTCTTT.

V and J are TRBV5-1 and TRBJ2-1; possible D gene TRBD2, 6 bases. CDR3 length: 17 amino acids. Trimming removed 2 bases from V and 0 bases from J, with 15 bases in between. Germline assignment: CDR1 SGHRS and CDR2 YFSETQ. CDR3 amino acids: CASSFRLASSSYNEQFF. CDR3 coding DNA: TGCGCCAGCAGCTTTAGGCTAGCGTCGAGCTCCTACAATGAGCAGTTCTTC.

This chain connects TRBV4-1 to TRBJ1-6, with 7 nucleotides matching TRBD1. The CDR3 sequence is 20 residues long. The ends lost 1 base at V and 0 bases at J; junction bases unmatched: 12. Germline V gene lookup returns CDR1 MGHRA and CDR2 YSYEKL. CDR3 nucleotides: TGCGCCAGCAGCCAAGCGAGGGGGGACAGTTTAAGCTCCTATAATTCACCCCTCCACTTT. Translated: CASSQARGDSLSSYNSPLHF.

The rearrangement uses TRBV5-4 and TRBJ2-2, with unresolved D. Trimming pared 4 bases from V and 1 base from J, leaving 5 bases between. The CDR3 length is 13 residues. CDR1 is SGHNT, CDR2 YYREEE, per germline (reference sequence). DNA for the CDR3: TGTGCCAGCAGCCGTAAGAACACCGGGGAGCTGTTTTTT. Protein: CASSRKNTGELFF.

The J gene is TRBJ2-1, the V gene TRBV28; 12 bases map to TRBD2. Germline V CDR1 and CDR2: MDHEN, SYDVKM. This CDR3 has 15 residues. The ends lost 6 bases at V and 4 bases at J; junction bases unmatched: 4. CDR3 bases: TGTGCCAGCAGCGGTACTAGCGGGGGGTACAATGAGCAGTTCTTC. This sequence encodes CASSGTSGGYNEQFF.

Details on this clone: Other DNA sequences of this sample code for an identical CDR3. DNA for the CDR3: TGCGCCAGCAGCCCCAGGGCTTTGAACACTGAAGCTTTCTTT. It specifies CASSPRALNTEAFF. The chain couples TRBV5-1 to TRBJ1-1, with a weak D call TRBD1 (5 bases). This CDR3 comprises 14 residues. In germline, CDR1 is SGHRS, CDR2 YFSETQ. Trimming shortened V by 4 bases and J by 0 bases, and 10 bases separated the two germline ends.

This clone was detected a few times. The chain has TRBV2 and TRBJ1-1; D not certain. The ends were cut back, 3 bases at V and 0 bases at J, with 14 bases in the middle. CDR3 length equals 16 residues. From germline, CDR1 is SNHLY and CDR2 FYNNEI. The CDR3 protein is CASSDGRLIMNTEAFF. The CDR3 nucleotides read TGTGCCAGCAGTGACGGCAGGCTAATCATGAACACTGAAGCTTTCTTT.